A single sample gave rise to the 30 T cell receptor beta chains below, sequenced in a study of blood T cells in healthy people across ages. Through a sample-barcoded 5' primer and a J-beta primer mix, a second PCR was run for about 6 to 12 cycles. TCRdb fed the 5' RACE reads into MiXCR, producing one record per CDR3 protein. Here the sample spans approximately 1,700,000 distinct CDR3 sequences, roughly 43% being singletons. The specimen sequenced was blood. The source of these receptors is a human donor in good health.

This clonotype came up a few times. The chain recombines TRBV3-1 with TRBJ2-7; D may be TRBD1 or TRBD2 (5 bases each). Per the germline V gene, CDR1 is LGHDT and CDR2 is YNNKEL (reference sequence). Trimming pared 8 bases from V and 0 bases from J, leaving 11 bases between. This CDR3 region has 13 residues. CDR3 sequence (DNA): TGTGCCAGCGGGGGAATTAACTCCTACGAGCAGTACTTC. Its translation is CASGGINSYEQYF.

This clonotype was observed a few times. The V call is TRBV7-9, the J call TRBJ1-1; D remains ambiguous. V lost 3 bases and J 3 bases, leaving 5 bases between the germline ends. Germline V gene sequence: CDR1 SEHNR, CDR2 FQNEAQ (reference sequence). The length of the CDR3 is 12 residues. The CDR3 coding sequence is TGTGCCAGCAGCTTTGACTACACTGAAGCTTTCTTT. Its protein product is CASSFDYTEAFF.

This clonotype was observed a single time. The chain uses TRBV7-3 and TRBJ2-1; TRBD2 might be the D (5 bases). The DNA end favors TRBJ2-7, so the J call may be wrong. Germline CDR1 and CDR2: SGHTA and FQGTGA. The CDR3 is 13 amino acids. DNA of the CDR3: TGTGCCAGCAGCTGGGCTAGCTCCGGTGAGCAGTACTTC. Amino acid sequence: CASSWASSGEQYF.

This clonotype was picked up a small number of times. The chain combines TRBV4-3 with TRBJ2-7, with D tentatively TRBD1 (6 bases). CDR1 is LGHNA, CDR2 YSLEER, per germline. The CDR3 sequence is 14 residues long. V gave up 3 bases and J gave up 3 bases, with 12 bases separating them. Written as DNA, the CDR3 is TGCGCCAGCAGCCAGGGGACAAATGGCTACGAGCAGTACTTC. Its protein is CASSQGTNGYEQYF.

This clonotype turned up a few times. The CDR3 loop is CASSPTTTSTEAFF. In nucleotides, the CDR3 is TGTGCCAGCTCACCAACCACCACGAGCACTGAAGCTTTCTTT. The V call is TRBV18, the J call TRBJ1-1; D is unclear. The CDR3 has 14 amino acids. The germline V gene has CDR1 KGHSH and CDR2 LQKENI. The V end was cut by 2 bases, the J end by 4 bases, with 11 bases between.

The V and J genes are TRBV12-3 or TRBV12-4 and TRBJ1-2; D is unresolved. Trimming took 3 bases from V and 8 from J, leaving 13 bases between them. The CDR3 spans 13 residues. The chain's CDR3 is CASSFRTRGGYTF. The DNA of the CDR3 is TGTGCCAGCAGTTTCCGGACTCGAGGAGGCTACACCTTC.

This clonotype has just a few counts. The chain joins TRBV29-1 to TRBJ2-3; unclear D gene. Between the trimmed V and J ends, which lost 4 bases and 2 bases, there was a span of 10 bases. The CDR3 runs to 13 residues. Germline assignment: CDR1 SQVTM and CDR2 ANQGSEA. The CDR3 reads CSVVGRHTDTQYF. The CDR3 coding sequence is TGCAGCGTTGTTGGCAGGCACACAGATACGCAGTATTTT.

The rearrangement joins TRBV24-1 to TRBJ1-4; tentative D call: TRBD1 (6 bases). The CDR3 spans 14 residues. Germline lookup yields CDR1 KGHDR and CDR2 SFDVKD. The V gene lost 7 bases and the J gene lost 7 bases, with 15 bases spanning the gap. As DNA, the CDR3 is TGTGCCACCAGGGAGGGCAGGGGCATTGAAAAACTGTTTTTT. This encodes CATREGRGIEKLFF.

J is TRBJ2-7 and V is TRBV12-5; 9 nucleotides agree with TRBD1. The CDR3 is 14 amino acids. The V and J ends lost 7 bases and 6 bases, in that order; junction bases with no gene match: 10. Germline CDR1 LGHNT, CDR2 FRNRAP. In nucleotides, the CDR3 is TGTGCTAGTGCAACACAGGGGGCTACCTCCGAGCAGTACTTC. The encoded protein is CASATQGATSEQYF.

V usage is TRBV29-1 and J usage is TRBJ1-4; perhaps TRBD1 as D (6 bases). Germline V gene data show CDR1 as SQVTM and CDR2 as ANQGSEA. The CDR3 extends over 14 amino acids. V was clipped by 3 bases and J by 7 bases, with 15 bases between them. The CDR3 sequence: CSVDLRGQGEKLFF. The CDR3 bases are TGCAGCGTTGATCTCCGGGGGCAAGGTGAAAAACTGTTTTTT.

This chain links TRBV10-3 with TRBJ2-1; 10 bases fit TRBD2. Germline CDR1 and CDR2: ENHRY and SYGVKD. CDR3 size: 15 residues. V shed 6 bases, J shed 2 bases, and the junction held 4 bases outside the gene matches. CDR3 loop: CAISDSGGTYNEQFF. CDR3 DNA sequence: TGTGCCATCAGCGATAGCGGGGGGACCTACAATGAGCAGTTCTTC.

This chain uses TRBV7-9 with TRBJ2-5; 8 bases line up with TRBD1. From germline, CDR1 is SEHNR and CDR2 FQNEAQ (reference sequence). The CDR3 is 13 residues long. Trimming cost V 9 bases and J 4 bases; bases outside gene matches: 7. CDR3 region: CASATGGIETQYF. CDR3 DNA: TGTGCCAGTGCTACAGGGGGAATAGAGACCCAGTACTTC. Looking up the rest from reference TRBV7-9 and TRBJ2-5 gives the full variable domain: DTGVSQNPRHKITKRGQNVTFRCDPISEHNRLYWYRQTLGQGPEFLTYFQNEAQLEKSRLLSDRFSAERPKGSFSTLEIQRTEQGDSAMYLCASATGGIETQYFGPGTRLLVL.

V usage is TRBV6-2 or TRBV6-3 and J usage is TRBJ2-3, with D perhaps matching TRBD2 (7 bases). Trimming pared 6 bases from V and 0 bases from J, leaving 16 bases between. This CDR3 comprises 16 residues. In germline, CDR1 is MNHEY, CDR2 SVGEGT. The CDR3 protein is CASSSRGAPSTDTQYF. CDR3 sequence (DNA): TGTGCCAGCAGCTCACGGGGGGCCCCCAGCACAGATACGCAGTATTTT.

This chain joins TRBV5-4 and TRBJ1-2; weak D call: TRBD1 (6 bases). The CDR3 covers 13 residues. V was clipped by 4 bases and J by 9 bases, with 16 bases between them. In germline, CDR1 is SGHNT, CDR2 YYREEE (reference sequence). This CDR3 reads CASSRGAGWSYTF. The CDR3 nucleotides read TGTGCCAGCAGCCGGGGGGCAGGGTGGAGCTACACCTTC.

The V and J genes are TRBV13 and TRBJ2-1; D not resolved. Trimming took 3 bases from V and 3 from J, leaving 12 bases between them. There are 15 residues in the CDR3. Germline lookup yields CDR1 PRHDT and CDR2 FYEKMQ (reference sequence). As DNA, the CDR3 is TGTGCCAGCAGCTTTGGCGAGCGAGGCTACAATGAGCAGTTCTTC. Its protein is CASSFGERGYNEQFF.

The gene calls are TRBV28 and TRBJ2-5; D might be TRBD1 or TRBD2, each matching 5 bases. The CDR3 has 14 residues. With 4 bases removed from V and 5 bases from J, the gap between germline ends came to 14 bases. Germline CDR1 MDHEN, CDR2 SYDVKM. The CDR3 bases are TGTGCCAGCAGTTGGAACCAGGGACCGGAGACCCAGTACTTC. Encoded protein: CASSWNQGPETQYF.

DNA of the CDR3: TGTGCCAGCAGCTTACCAGCTTCGGGTAACCCCTCTGGGGCCAACGTCCTGACTTTC. Translating gives CASSLPASGNPSGANVLTF. This chain connects TRBV7-9 to TRBJ2-6, with D uncertain. The V end was cut by 2 bases, the J end by 0 bases, with 17 bases between. Germline V gives CDR1 SEHNR, CDR2 FQNEAQ (reference sequence). CDR3 length equals 19 residues.

The J gene is TRBJ2-4, the V gene TRBV20-1; D is perhaps TRBD2 (6 bases). The J call is doubtful: the DNA matches TRBJ2-1 better. Germline lookup yields CDR1 DFQATT and CDR2 SNEGSKA (reference sequence). CDR3 length equals 14 residues. The CDR3 DNA follows: TGCAGTGCCAACGGGGGTTTCGGGATAAAGGGGCAGTTCTTC. Amino acids: CSANGGFGIKGQFF.

This clonotype was seen ten or more times. This chain links TRBV30 with TRBJ2-3; D uncertain. Trimming pared 1 base from V and 0 bases from J, leaving 5 bases between. In germline, CDR1 is GTSNPN, CDR2 SVGIG (reference sequence). The CDR3 sequence is 13 residues long. The CDR3 spells CAWSGISTDTQYF. CDR3 nucleotides: TGTGCCTGGAGTGGGATAAGCACAGATACGCAGTATTTT.

The gene calls are TRBV7-2 and TRBJ2-1, with TRBD2 matching 9 bases. The CDR3 runs to 16 residues. J was trimmed by 4 bases and V by 0 bases; bases with no gene match: 4. CDR1 SGHTA and CDR2 FQGNSA come from the germline V gene. CDR3 in DNA: TGTGCCAGCAGCTTAGCTAGCGGGGGAACGTACAATGAGCAGTTCTTC. This encodes CASSLASGGTYNEQFF.

The table lists this clonotype with a few counts. The rearrangement uses TRBV20-1 and TRBJ2-3; 7 bases line up with TRBD1. CDR3 size: 15 residues. CDR1 is DFQATT, CDR2 SNEGSKA, per germline (reference sequence). V trimming: 0 bases; J trimming: 5 bases; junction bases outside the gene matches: 8. DNA for the CDR3: TGCAGTGCTAGAGATCTTAGGGGGCCGGTAGATACGCAGTATTTT. Protein sequence: CSARDLRGPVDTQYF.

The gene calls are TRBV4-1 and TRBJ1-6; a weak D match, TRBD1 (5 bases). The CDR3 has 16 amino acids. Trimming shortened V by 1 base and J by 9 bases, and 16 bases separated the two germline ends. CDR1 and CDR2 from the germline V gene are MGHRA and YSYEKL. The DNA of the CDR3 is TGCGCCAGCAGCCAAGTGTTGGGGACTGCGGGTTCACCCCTCCACTTT. Translating it yields CASSQVLGTAGSPLHF.

V usage is TRBV20-1 and J usage is TRBJ2-7, with TRBD1 matching over 8 bases. The CDR3 has 14 amino acids. V was clipped by 1 base and J by 2 bases; unmatched bases: 4. In germline, CDR1 is DFQATT, CDR2 SNEGSKA (reference sequence). The DNA of the CDR3 is TGCAGTGCTAGAGGACGACAGGGGACCTACGAGCAGTACTTC. It encodes CSARGRQGTYEQYF.

There are many counts of this clonotype. A read error may produce the germline difference seen at one junction end. The chain combines TRBV29-1 with TRBJ2-7, with D possibly TRBD1 on 5 matching bases. The germline V gene has CDR1 SQVTM and CDR2 ANQGSEA. CDR3 size: 15 residues. The DNA of the CDR3 is TGCAGCGTTCAAGATGATAGCTCACAGGTCTACGAGCAGTACTTC. Translation gives CSVQDDSSQVYEQYF.

This clonotype has a count of ten or more. CDR3 sequence reads: CASSFTPGLVNEQFF. CDR3 nucleotides: TGTGCCAGCAGCTTTACACCCGGACTAGTCAATGAGCAGTTCTTC. This chain links TRBV7-3 with TRBJ2-1, with TRBD2 matching over 7 bases. CDR3 length: 15 residues. The germline CDR1 and CDR2 sequences are SGHTA and FQGTGA. The V gene end was trimmed by 3 bases and the J gene end by 6 bases; junction bases not matched to a gene: 8.

This chain uses TRBV11-1 with TRBJ2-1; 9 positions match TRBD1. Germline V gene data show CDR1 as SGHAT and CDR2 as FQDESV (reference sequence). CDR3 length: 16 amino acids. After removal of 8 bases from V and 0 bases from J, the junction contained 8 bases not matched to a gene. CDR3 DNA: TGTGCCAGCTTCGGACAGGGGCAGAGCTCCTACAATGAGCAGTTCTTC. Residues: CASFGQGQSSYNEQFF.

This clonotype has a single count. The J gene is TRBJ2-5, the V gene TRBV9; D is uncertain. Looked up from germline, CDR1 is SGDLS and CDR2 is YYNGEE. This CDR3 is built from 14 residues. V was clipped by 3 bases and J by 5 bases, with 14 bases between them. The CDR3 nucleotides are TGTGCCAGCAGCGAAGGATCGCTTGGGGAGACCCAGTACTTC. Amino acid sequence: CASSEGSLGETQYF.

This clonotype was recorded at least ten times. The chain uses TRBV12-3 or TRBV12-4 and TRBJ1-6; D gene unclear. Trimming took 4 bases from V and 8 from J, leaving 18 bases between them. The CDR3 is 16 amino acids. The CDR3 DNA sequence: TGTGCCAGCAGTTCCTCAGCTCCTAAGAAACATTCACCCCTCCACTTT. This translates into CASSSSAPKKHSPLHF.

This clonotype has a handful of counts. This chain links TRBV9 with TRBJ1-5, with a possible D match to TRBD1 (5 bases). The length of the CDR3 is 14 residues. The V gene's germline CDR1 is SGDLS and CDR2 YYNGEE. Trimming took 4 bases from V and 4 from J, leaving 12 bases between them. CDR3 region: CASSPRDRNQPQHF. In DNA, the CDR3 is TGTGCCAGCAGCCCCCGGGACCGAAATCAGCCCCAGCATTTT.

V and J are TRBV25-1 and TRBJ1-2; tentative D call: TRBD1 (6 bases). Germline values: CDR1 MGHDK, CDR2 SYGVNS. There are 11 residues in the CDR3. V was trimmed by 7 bases and J by 9 bases, leaving 12 bases between them. CDR3 DNA sequence: TGTGCCAGCATGGGGGGGCATTGCTACACCTTC. This codes for CASMGGHCYTF.